This is a list of T cell receptor beta chains from one sample in a study of blood T cell repertoires in COVID-19. Repertoires were generated with immunoSEQ multiplex PCR, while TCRdb's copy carries only in-frame clones and drops some. The sample records approximately 180,000 clones, roughly 88% being singletons. The sequencing input was peripheral blood. These receptors were obtained from a woman aged 35 to 49 with COVID-19, enrolled during active disease. Both conserved end residues are part of each CDR3. A D gene is named only where the DNA matches it firmly. Clone size is not always given. Where it is, it says once, few, many or a class for expanded clones.

TRBV9	NA	NA	TRBJ2-1	CASSVGWGGQNEQFF	TGTGCCAGCAGCGTAGGGTGGGGGGGCCAGAATGAGCAGTTCTTC
TRBV10-2	NA	NA	TRBJ1-2	CASSESRRGPNYGYTF	TGCGCCAGCAGTGAGTCTAGGAGGGGACCTAACTATGGCTACACCTTC
TRBV7-9	NA	NA	TRBJ1-2	CASSLAQGSSYGYTF	TGTGCCAGCAGCTTAGCGCAGGGGAGTAGCTATGGCTACACCTTC
TRBV19	NA	TRBD1	TRBJ1-2	CASSPTGGKLNYGYTF	TGTGCCAGTAGCCCGACAGGGGGAAAACTTAACTATGGCTACACCTTC
TRBV7-7	few	NA	TRBJ2-2	CASSFSENTGELFF	TGTGCCAGCAGCTTTTCAGAGAACACCGGGGAGCTGTTTTTT
TRBV4-1	NA	TRBD2	TRBJ2-1	CASSQASGGAPNEQFF	TGCGCCAGCAGCCAAGCAAGCGGGGGTGCACCCAATGAGCAGTTCTTC
TRBV5-6	NA	NA	TRBJ2-7	CASSLGRPYEQYF	TGTGCCAGCAGCTTGGGTCGTCCCTACGAGCAGTACTTC
TRBV5-1	NA	NA	TRBJ2-7	CASSQGLLVSGDEQYF	TGCGCCAGCAGCCAGGGGCTCCTGGTCTCTGGCGACGAGCAGTACTTC
TRBV10-3	NA	TRBD2	TRBJ2-2	CAISGHSGTSATGELFF	TGTGCCATCAGTGGGCACTCCGGGACTAGTGCCACCGGGGAGCTGTTTTTT
TRBV5-1	NA	NA	TRBJ1-1	CASSLADRWKVEAFF	TGCGCCAGCAGCTTGGCCGACAGGTGGAAGGTCGAAGCTTTCTTT
TRBV19	NA	TRBD1	TRBJ2-7	CASSVTGDRYEQYF	TGTGCCAGTAGTGTGACAGGGGACCGATACGAGCAGTACTTC
TRBV10-1	NA	NA	TRBJ1-2	CASSDPGGYGYTF	TGCGCCAGCAGTGATCCCGGAGGGTATGGCTACACCTTC
TRBV4-2	NA	NA	TRBJ2-7	CASSQELAGSYEQYF	TGTGCCAGCAGCCAAGAACTGGCAGGTTCCTACGAGCAGTACTTC
TRBV10-2	NA	TRBD2	TRBJ2-3	CASSPRLAGGTDTQYF	TGCGCCAGCAGTCCTAGACTAGCGGGTGGCACAGATACGCAGTATTTT
TRBV29-1	NA	NA	TRBJ1-5	CSVRGGNQPQHF	TGCAGCGTCAGGGGTGGCAATCAGCCCCAGCATTTT
TRBV29-1	NA	NA	TRBJ2-1	CSVPTPGAYNEQFF	TGCAGCGTTCCTACCCCCGGGGCCTACAATGAGCAGTTCTTC
TRBV7-9	NA	TRBD1	TRBJ1-1	CASSSQGKGRLYIEAFF	TGTGCCAGCAGCTCACAGGGGAAGGGCAGGCTGTACATTGAAGCTTTCTTT
TRBV5-6	NA	NA	TRBJ2-7	CASSFLGFGEQYF	TGTGCCAGCAGCTTCCTAGGCTTTGGGGAGCAGTACTTC
TRBV6-5	NA	TRBD1	TRBJ1-6	CASSYSWQGTEPLHF	TGTGCCAGCAGTTACTCTTGGCAGGGGACAGAACCCCTCCACTTT
TRBV3-1/TRBV3-2	once	NA	TRBJ1-1	CASSQAGPSNTEAFF	TGTGCCAGCAGCCAAGCAGGCCCCTCGAACACTGAAGCTTTCTTT
TRBV6-5	few	TRBD1	TRBJ1-1	CASSYTGQGAEAFF	TGTGCCAGCAGTTACACCGGACAGGGGGCTGAAGCTTTCTTT
TRBV9	NA	TRBD1	TRBJ1-6	CASIEGQGRLGSPLHF	TGTGCCAGCATCGAAGGACAGGGAAGGTTGGGTTCACCCCTCCACTTT
TRBV2	NA	TRBD2	TRBJ2-1	CASRELAGSSYNEQFF	TGTGCCAGCAGGGAACTAGCGGGGAGCTCCTACAATGAGCAGTTCTTC
TRBV19	NA	NA	TRBJ2-7	CASSMGDTGSYEQYF	TGTGCCAGTAGTATGGGGGACACCGGATCCTACGAGCAGTACTTC
TRBV28	NA	NA	TRBJ1-1	CASMGGTEAFF	TGTGCCAGCATGGGGGGCACTGAAGCTTTCTTT
TRBV6-1	NA	NA	TRBJ2-1	CASSEPPRAEQFF	TGTGCCAGCAGTGAACCTCCCAGGGCTGAGCAGTTCTTC
TRBV19	NA	NA	TRBJ1-4	CASSRLGGLATNEKLFF	TGTGCCAGTAGTAGGCTGGGGGGATTGGCAACTAATGAAAAACTGTTTTTT
TRBV5-4	NA	NA	TRBJ2-5	CASSSGTGLQETQYF	TGTGCCAGCAGCTCAGGGACTGGCCTACAAGAGACCCAGTACTTC
TRBV5-1	NA	NA	TRBJ2-1	CASSLEGGDYNEQFF	TGCGCCAGCAGCTTGGAAGGGGGGGACTACAATGAGCAGTTCTTC
TRBV5-1	NA	NA	TRBJ1-6	CASSFQGGSPLHF	TGCGCCAGCAGCTTCCAGGGTGGGTCACCCCTCCACTTT
TRBV29-1	NA	NA	TRBJ2-2	CSAQTGIRAGELFF	TGCAGCGCTCAAACAGGGATAAGGGCCGGGGAGCTGTTTTTT
TRBV7-2	NA	TRBD2	TRBJ2-7	CASSQTSGGTYEQYF	TGTGCCAGCAGCCAGACTAGCGGGGGAACCTACGAGCAGTACTTC
TRBV19	NA	TRBD1	TRBJ1-5	CASSIGTGYQPQHF	TGTGCCAGTAGTATAGGGACAGGGTATCAGCCCCAGCATTTT
TRBV28	NA	NA	TRBJ2-7	CASSLLMGATGSNEQYF	TGTGCCAGCAGTTTACTGATGGGGGCGACGGGGTCGAACGAGCAGTACTTC
TRBV19	NA	TRBD2	TRBJ2-7	CASSTSAGGNEQYF	TGTGCCAGTAGTACCTCAGCGGGAGGGAACGAGCAGTACTTC
TRBV11-2	NA	TRBD1	TRBJ2-7	CASSTPRTGKYEQYF	TGTGCCAGCAGCACCCCCCGGACAGGGAAATACGAGCAGTACTTC
TRBV5-1	NA	TRBD1	TRBJ1-1	CASSLLQGNPEAFF	TGCGCCAGCAGCTTGTTACAGGGGAATCCTGAAGCTTTCTTT
TRBV19	NA	TRBD1	TRBJ1-6	CASSDRGGDSPLHF	TGTGCCAGTAGCGACAGGGGCGGGGATTCACCCCTCCACTTT
TRBV10-3	NA	NA	TRBJ2-3	CAISVLAEPDTQYF	TGTGCCATCAGTGTGCTAGCAGAACCAGATACGCAGTATTTT
TRBV2	NA	NA	TRBJ2-5	CASLKSETRQETQYF	TGTGCCAGCCTCAAATCCGAGACAAGACAAGAGACCCAGTACTTC
TRBV2	NA	NA	TRBJ2-7	CAFGEQYF	TGTGCCTTCGGCGAGCAGTACTTC
TRBV2	NA	NA	TRBJ1-5	CASSGSRASNQPQHF	TGTGCCAGCAGTGGGTCCAGGGCTAGCAATCAGCCCCAGCATTTT
TRBV5-1	NA	NA	TRBJ1-1	CAGKQNLNTEAFF	TGCGCCGGTAAACAGAACTTGAACACTGAAGCTTTCTTT
TRBV3-1/TRBV3-2	NA	TRBD2	TRBJ2-1	CASSPLAGGRNEQFF	TGTGCCAGCAGCCCACTAGCGGGAGGACGGAATGAGCAGTTCTTC
TRBV5-1	once	TRBD1	TRBJ2-3	CASSPGQRPSTDTQYF	TGCGCCAGCAGCCCGGGACAGCGGCCCTCCACAGATACGCAGTATTTT
TRBV4-1	NA	NA	TRBJ2-2	CASSQYGGTGELFF	TGCGCCAGCAGCCAATATGGGGGGACCGGGGAGCTGTTTTTT
TRBV7-2	few	NA	TRBJ2-1	CASSHDSRRVYNEQFF	TGTGCCAGCAGCCACGACAGCAGGAGGGTTTACAATGAGCAGTTCTTC
TRBV21-1	NA	NA	TRBJ2-7	CASRSDSDF	TGTGCCAGCAGGTCCGACAGCGACTTC
TRBV5-6	NA	NA	TRBJ1-6	CASSRTIGRGANRPPLHF	TGTGCCAGCAGCCGAACGATAGGTAGGGGCGCGAATAGGCCACCCCTCCACTTT
TRBV6-5	NA	NA	TRBJ2-2	CATSGPGGLTGELFF	TGTGCCACTAGCGGCCCAGGGGGCCTCACCGGGGAGCTGTTTTTT
TRBV5-6	NA	TRBD1	TRBJ1-5	CASSLASDRAFRNQPQHF	TGTGCCAGCAGCTTGGCTAGCGACAGGGCCTTTCGCAATCAGCCCCAGCATTTT